This T cell receptor beta chain was profiled in a study of Ad26.COV2.S vaccination and SARS-CoV-2 variants. The method was immunoSEQ multiplex PCR; TCRdb's version includes in-frame clones alone and lacks a portion of them. In the table there are 200,000 to 250,000 clones, roughly 90% of which are singletons. The sample's treatment: 19 received Ad26.COV2.S at low or high dose, single or two shots; 5 received placebo; per-sample allocation not given. Day 63 following the first vaccine or placebo injection was when the samples were taken. The CDR3 has 14 residues. Germline CDR1 reads MDHEN; CDR2 reads SYDVKM. V was pared by 2 bases and J by 5 bases, with 12 bases between.

The sequenced sample was peripheral blood, obtained in a trial of Ad26.COV2.S vaccine versus placebo. The gene calls are TRBV28 and TRBJ1-2; D gene unclear. The sequence came from a person aged 18 to 59 who received the Ad26.COV2.S COVID-19 vaccine or a placebo. For the CDR3, the DNA is TGTGCCAGCAGTTTAGAGTACAGACAATATGGCTACACCTTC. It codes for CASSLEYRQYGYTF.